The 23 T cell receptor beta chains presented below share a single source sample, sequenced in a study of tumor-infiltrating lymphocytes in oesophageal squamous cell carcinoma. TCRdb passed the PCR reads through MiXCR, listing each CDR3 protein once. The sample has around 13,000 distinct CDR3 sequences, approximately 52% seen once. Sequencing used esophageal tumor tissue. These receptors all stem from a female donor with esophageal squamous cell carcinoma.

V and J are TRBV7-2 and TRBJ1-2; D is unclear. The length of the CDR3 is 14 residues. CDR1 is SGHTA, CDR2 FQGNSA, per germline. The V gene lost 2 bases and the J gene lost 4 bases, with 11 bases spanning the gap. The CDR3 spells CASSLNPSVYGYTF. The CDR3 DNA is TGTGCCAGCAGCTTAAACCCATCAGTCTATGGCTACACCTTC.

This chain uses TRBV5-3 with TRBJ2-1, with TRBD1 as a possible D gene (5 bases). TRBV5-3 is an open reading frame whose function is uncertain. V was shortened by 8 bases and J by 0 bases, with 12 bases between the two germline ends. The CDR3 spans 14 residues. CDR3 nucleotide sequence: TGTGCCAGCACAGGACATAGCTCCTACAATGAGCAGTTCTTC. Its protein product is CASTGHSSYNEQFF.

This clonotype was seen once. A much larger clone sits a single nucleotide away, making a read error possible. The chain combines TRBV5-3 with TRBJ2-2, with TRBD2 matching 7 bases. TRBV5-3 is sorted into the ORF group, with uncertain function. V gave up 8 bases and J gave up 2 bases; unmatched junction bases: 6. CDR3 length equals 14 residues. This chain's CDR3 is CASRRGNNTGELFF. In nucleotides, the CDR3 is TGTGCCAGCAGGCGGGGGAACAACACCGGGGAGCTGTTTTTT.

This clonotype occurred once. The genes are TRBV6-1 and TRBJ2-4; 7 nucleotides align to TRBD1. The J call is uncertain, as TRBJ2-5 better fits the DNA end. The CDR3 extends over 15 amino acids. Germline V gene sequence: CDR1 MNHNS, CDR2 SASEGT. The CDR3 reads CASSFETGWGETQYF. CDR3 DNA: TGTGCCAGCAGTTTTGAGACAGGGTGGGGAGAGACCCAGTACTTC.

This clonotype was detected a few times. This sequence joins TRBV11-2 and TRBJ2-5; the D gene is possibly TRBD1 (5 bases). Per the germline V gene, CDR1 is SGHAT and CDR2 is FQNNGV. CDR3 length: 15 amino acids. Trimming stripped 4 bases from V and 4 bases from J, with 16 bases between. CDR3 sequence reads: CASSSQGFQLETQYF. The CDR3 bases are TGTGCCAGCAGCTCTCAGGGTTTTCAACTAGAGACCCAGTACTTC.

The chain's CDR3 is CASTGQGDETQYF. The CDR3 nucleotides are TGCGCCAGCACGGGACAGGGGGACGAGACCCAGTACTTC. The V gene is TRBV4-3, the J gene TRBJ2-5; TRBD1 agrees at 11 bases. Germline V gene data show CDR1 as LGHNA and CDR2 as YSLEER. The J segment lost 5 bases and the V segment lost 7 bases, leaving 3 bases of the junction unmatched. The CDR3 consists of 13 residues.

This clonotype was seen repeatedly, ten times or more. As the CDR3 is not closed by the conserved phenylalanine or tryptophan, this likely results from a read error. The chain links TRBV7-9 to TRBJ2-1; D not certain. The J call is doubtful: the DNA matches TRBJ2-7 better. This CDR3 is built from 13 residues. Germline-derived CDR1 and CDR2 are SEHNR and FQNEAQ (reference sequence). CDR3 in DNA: TGTGCCAGCAGCTTTCCGGAATCCTACGAGCAGTACTTA. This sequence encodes CASSFPESYEQYL.

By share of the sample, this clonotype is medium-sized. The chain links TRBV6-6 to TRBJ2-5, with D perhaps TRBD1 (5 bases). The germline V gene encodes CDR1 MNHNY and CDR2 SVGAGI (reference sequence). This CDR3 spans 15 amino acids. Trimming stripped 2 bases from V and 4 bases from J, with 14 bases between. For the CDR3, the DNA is TGTGCCAGCAGTTACGACAGCCGGCCACGAGAGACCCAGTACTTC. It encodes CASSYDSRPRETQYF.

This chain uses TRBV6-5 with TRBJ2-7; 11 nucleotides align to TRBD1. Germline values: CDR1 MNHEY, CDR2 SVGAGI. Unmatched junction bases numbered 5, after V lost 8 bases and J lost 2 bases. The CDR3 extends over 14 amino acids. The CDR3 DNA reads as TGTGCCAGCTCTCGGGACAGGGGGACCTACGAGCAGTACTTC. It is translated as CASSRDRGTYEQYF.

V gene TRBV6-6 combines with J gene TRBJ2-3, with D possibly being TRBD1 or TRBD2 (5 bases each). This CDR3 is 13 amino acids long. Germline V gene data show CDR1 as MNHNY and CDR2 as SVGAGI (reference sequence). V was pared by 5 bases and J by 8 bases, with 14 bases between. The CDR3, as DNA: TGTGCCAGCAGTGGGACCGGTGCAGGTACGCAGTATTTT. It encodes CASSGTGAGTQYF.

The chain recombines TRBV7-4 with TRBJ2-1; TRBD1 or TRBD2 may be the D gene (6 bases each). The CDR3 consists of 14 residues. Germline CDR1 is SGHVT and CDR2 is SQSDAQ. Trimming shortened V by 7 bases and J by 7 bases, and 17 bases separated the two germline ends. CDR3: CASIPSGARNEQFF. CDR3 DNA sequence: TGTGCCAGCATCCCTTCGGGGGCTCGGAATGAGCAGTTCTTC.

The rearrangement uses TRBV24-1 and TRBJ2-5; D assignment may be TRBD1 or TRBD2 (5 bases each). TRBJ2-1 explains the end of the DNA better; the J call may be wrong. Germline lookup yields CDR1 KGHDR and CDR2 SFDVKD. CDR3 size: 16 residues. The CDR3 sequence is CATSDASGSSYNEQFF. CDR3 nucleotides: TGTGCCACCAGTGATGCCTCAGGGAGCTCCTACAATGAGCAGTTCTTC.

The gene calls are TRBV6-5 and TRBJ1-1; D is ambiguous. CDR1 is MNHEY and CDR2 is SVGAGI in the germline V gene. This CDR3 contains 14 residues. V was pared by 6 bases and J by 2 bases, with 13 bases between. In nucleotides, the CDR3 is TGTGCCAGCAGCGAACGGGGTTATAACACTGAAGCTTTCTTT. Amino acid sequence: CASSERGYNTEAFF.

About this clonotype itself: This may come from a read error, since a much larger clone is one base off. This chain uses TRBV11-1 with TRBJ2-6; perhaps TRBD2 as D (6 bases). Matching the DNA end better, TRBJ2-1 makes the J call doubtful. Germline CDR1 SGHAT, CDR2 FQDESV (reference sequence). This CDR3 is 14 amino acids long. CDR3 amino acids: CASSLGGARETQFF. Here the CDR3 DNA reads TGTGCCAGCAGCTTAGGTGGGGCACGGGAGACCCAGTTCTTC.

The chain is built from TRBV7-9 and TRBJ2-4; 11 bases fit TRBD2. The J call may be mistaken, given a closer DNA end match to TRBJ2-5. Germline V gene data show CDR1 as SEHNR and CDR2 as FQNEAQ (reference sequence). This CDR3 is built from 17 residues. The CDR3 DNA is TGTGCCAGCAGCTCCAGGACTAGCGGGCAAGGGAAGGGGACCCAGTACTTC. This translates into CASSSRTSGQGKGTQYF.

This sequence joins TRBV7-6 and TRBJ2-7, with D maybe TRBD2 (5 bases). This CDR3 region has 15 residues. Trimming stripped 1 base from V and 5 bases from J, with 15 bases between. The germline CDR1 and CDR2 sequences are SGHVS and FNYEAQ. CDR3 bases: TGTGCCAGCAGCTTAGTAGCTGCAGGAGGCGACGAGCAGTACTTC. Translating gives CASSLVAAGGDEQYF.

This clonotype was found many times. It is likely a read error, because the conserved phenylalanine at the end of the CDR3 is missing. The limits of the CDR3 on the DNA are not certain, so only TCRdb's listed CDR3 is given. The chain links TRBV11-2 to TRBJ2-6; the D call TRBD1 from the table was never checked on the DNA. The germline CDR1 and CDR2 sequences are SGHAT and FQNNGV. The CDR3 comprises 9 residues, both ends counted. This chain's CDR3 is CASSFGGRV.

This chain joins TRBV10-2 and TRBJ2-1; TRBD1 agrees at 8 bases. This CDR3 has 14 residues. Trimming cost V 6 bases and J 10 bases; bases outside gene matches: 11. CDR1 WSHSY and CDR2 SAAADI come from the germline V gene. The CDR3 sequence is CASRRTGSSYEQFF. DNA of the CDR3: TGCGCCAGCAGGAGGACAGGGAGCTCCTACGAGCAGTTCTTC.

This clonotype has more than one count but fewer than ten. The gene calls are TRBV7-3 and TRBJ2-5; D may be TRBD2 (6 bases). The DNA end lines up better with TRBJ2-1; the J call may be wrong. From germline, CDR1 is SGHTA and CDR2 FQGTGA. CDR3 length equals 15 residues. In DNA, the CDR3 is TGTGCCAGCAGCTTACTAGCGTTCTCCTACAATGAGCAGTTCTTC. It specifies CASSLLAFSYNEQFF.

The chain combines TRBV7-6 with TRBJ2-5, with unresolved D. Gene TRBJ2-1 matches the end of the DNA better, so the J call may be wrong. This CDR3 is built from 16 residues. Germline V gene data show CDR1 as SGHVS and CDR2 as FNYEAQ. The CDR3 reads CASSLDRTDYSATQFF. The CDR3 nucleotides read TGTGCCAGCAGCTTAGATAGGACGGATTACTCGGCGACCCAGTTCTTC.

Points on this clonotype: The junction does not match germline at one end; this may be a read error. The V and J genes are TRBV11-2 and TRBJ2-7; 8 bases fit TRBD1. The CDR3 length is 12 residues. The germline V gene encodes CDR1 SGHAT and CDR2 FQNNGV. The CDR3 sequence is CASSGQGIMRFF. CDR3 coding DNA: TGTGCCAGCAGCGGACAGGGTATAATGCGGTTCTTC.

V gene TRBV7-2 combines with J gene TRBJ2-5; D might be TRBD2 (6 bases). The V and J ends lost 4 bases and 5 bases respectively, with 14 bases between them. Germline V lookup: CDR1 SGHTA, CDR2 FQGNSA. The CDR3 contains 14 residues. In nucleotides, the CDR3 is TGTGCCAGCAGCTATGGACAAGGAGGGGAGACCCAGTACTTC. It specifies CASSYGQGGETQYF.

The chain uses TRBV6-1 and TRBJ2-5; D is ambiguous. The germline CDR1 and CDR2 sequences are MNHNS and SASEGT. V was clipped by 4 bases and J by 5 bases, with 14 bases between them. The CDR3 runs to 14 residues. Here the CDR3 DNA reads TGTGCCAGCAGTGTTAGCCTCAGTGGGGAGACCCAGTACTTC. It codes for CASSVSLSGETQYF.